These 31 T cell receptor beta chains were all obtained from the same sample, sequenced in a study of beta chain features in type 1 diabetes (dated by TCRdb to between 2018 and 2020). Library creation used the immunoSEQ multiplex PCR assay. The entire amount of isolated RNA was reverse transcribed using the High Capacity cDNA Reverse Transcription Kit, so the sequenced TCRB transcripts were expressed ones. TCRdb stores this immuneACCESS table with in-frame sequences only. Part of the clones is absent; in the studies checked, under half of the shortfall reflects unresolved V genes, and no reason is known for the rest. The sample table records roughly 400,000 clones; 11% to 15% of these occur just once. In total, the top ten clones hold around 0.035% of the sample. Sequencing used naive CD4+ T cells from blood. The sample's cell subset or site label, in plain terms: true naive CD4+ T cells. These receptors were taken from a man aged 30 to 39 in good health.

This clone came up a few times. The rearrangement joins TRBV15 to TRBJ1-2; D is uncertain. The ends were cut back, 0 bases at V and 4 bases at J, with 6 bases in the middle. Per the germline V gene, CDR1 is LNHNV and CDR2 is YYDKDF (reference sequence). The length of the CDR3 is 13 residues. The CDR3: CATSRDRFYGYTF. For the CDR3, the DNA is TGTGCCACCAGCAGAGACAGGTTCTATGGCTACACCTTC.

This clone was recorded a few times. The CDR3 protein is CASRRTGRSRGYTF. The CDR3 DNA reads TGTGCCAGCAGAAGGACAGGGCGTTCTCGGGGCTACACCTTC. The chain joins TRBV6-5 to TRBJ1-2; the match to TRBD1 covers 8 bases. Germline V gene sequence: CDR1 MNHEY, CDR2 SVGAGI. The CDR3 is made up of 14 amino acids. V lost 6 bases to trimming and J lost 8 bases; unmatched junction nucleotides: 11.

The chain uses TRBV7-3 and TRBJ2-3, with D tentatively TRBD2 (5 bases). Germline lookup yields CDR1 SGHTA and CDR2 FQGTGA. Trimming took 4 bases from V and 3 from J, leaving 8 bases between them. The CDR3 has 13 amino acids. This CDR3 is CASSSDWTDTQYF. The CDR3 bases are TGTGCCAGCAGCTCGGACTGGACAGATACGCAGTATTTT.

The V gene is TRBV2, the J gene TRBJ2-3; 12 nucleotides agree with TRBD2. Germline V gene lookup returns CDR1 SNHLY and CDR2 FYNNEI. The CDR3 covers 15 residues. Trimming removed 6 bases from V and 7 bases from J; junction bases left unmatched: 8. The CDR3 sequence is CASSETSGGTNTQYF. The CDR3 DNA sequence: TGTGCCAGCAGCGAAACTAGCGGGGGGACAAATACGCAGTATTTT.

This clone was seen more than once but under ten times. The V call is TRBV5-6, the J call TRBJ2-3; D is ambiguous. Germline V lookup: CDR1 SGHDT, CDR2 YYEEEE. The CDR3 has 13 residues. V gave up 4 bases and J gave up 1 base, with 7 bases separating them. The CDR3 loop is CASSAPGTDTQYF. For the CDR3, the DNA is TGTGCCAGCAGCGCCCCCGGCACAGATACGCAGTATTTT.

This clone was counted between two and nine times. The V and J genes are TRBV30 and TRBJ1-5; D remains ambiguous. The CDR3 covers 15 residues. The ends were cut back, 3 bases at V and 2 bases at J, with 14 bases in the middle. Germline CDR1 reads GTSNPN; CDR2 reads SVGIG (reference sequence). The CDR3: CAWREPGPRNQPQHF. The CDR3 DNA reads TGTGCCTGGAGAGAACCCGGGCCTCGCAATCAGCCCCAGCATTTT.

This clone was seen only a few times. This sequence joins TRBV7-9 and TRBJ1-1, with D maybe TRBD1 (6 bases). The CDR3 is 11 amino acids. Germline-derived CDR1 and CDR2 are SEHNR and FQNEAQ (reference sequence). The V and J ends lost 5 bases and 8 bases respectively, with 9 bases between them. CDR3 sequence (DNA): TGTGCCAGCAGCCAGACAGGCGAAGCTTTCTTT. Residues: CASSQTGEAFF.

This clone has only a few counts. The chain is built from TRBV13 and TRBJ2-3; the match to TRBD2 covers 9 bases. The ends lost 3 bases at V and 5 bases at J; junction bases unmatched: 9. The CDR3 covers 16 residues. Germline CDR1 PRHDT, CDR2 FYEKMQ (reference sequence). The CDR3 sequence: CASSLGLAAVGDTQYF. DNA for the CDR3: TGTGCCAGCAGCTTGGGACTAGCAGCTGTGGGAGATACGCAGTATTTT.

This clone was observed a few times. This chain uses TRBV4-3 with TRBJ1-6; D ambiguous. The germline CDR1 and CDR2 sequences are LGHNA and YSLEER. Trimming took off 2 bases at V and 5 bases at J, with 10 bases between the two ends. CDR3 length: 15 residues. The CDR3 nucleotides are TGCGCCAGCAGCCAATGGGTGGAAAATAATTCACCCCTCCACTTT. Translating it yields CASSQWVENNSPLHF.

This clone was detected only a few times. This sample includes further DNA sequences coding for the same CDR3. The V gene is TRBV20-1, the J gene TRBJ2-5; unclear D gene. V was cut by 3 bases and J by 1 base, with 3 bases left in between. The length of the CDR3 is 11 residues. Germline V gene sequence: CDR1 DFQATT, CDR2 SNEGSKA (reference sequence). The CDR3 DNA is TGCAGTGCTAGTGGCCAAGAGACCCAGTACTTC. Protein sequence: CSASGQETQYF.

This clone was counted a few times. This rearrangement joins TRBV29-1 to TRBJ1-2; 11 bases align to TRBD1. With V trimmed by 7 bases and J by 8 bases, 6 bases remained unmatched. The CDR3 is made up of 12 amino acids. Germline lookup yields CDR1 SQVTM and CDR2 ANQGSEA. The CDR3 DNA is TGCAGCGCCGCGGGACAGGGGGTAGGCTACACCTTC. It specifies CSAAGQGVGYTF.

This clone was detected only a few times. CDR3 region: CASSYSGDLYF. The CDR3 nucleotides read TGTGCCAGCAGTTACTCGGGGGACCTGTACTTC. This chain connects TRBV6-5 to TRBJ2-4; D might be TRBD1 or TRBD2, each matching 5 bases. This CDR3 is built from 11 residues. Germline V lookup: CDR1 MNHEY, CDR2 SVGAGI. Trimming left V 0 bases short and J 15 bases short, with 9 bases between.

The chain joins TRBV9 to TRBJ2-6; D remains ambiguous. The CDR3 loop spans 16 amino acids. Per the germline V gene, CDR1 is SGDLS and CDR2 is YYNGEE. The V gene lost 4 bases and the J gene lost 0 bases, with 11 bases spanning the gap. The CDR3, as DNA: TGTGCCAGCAGCTCCGGACGGAGCTCTGGGGCCAACGTCCTGACTTTC. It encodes CASSSGRSSGANVLTF.

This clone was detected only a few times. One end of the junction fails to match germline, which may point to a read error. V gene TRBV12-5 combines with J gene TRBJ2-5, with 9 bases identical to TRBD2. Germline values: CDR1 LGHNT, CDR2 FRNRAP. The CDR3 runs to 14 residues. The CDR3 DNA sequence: TGTGCTAGATTCCTAGCGGGGTGCCAAGAGGCCCAGTACTTC. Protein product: CARFLAGCQEAQYF.

Written as DNA, the CDR3 is TGTGCCAGCAGTCCGGGGGCGGGAGGACCCTACGAGCAGTACGTC. Its translation: CASSPGAGGPYEQYV. This chain connects TRBV27 to TRBJ2-7; the match to TRBD2 covers 8 bases. There are 15 residues in the CDR3. Germline V gene sequence: CDR1 MNHEY, CDR2 SMNVEV (reference sequence). J was trimmed by 2 bases and V by 5 bases; bases with no gene match: 8.

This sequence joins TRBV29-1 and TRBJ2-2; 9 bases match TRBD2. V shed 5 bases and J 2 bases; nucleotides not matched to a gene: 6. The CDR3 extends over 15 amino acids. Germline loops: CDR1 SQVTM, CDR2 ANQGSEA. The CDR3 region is CSVSSSGANTGELFF. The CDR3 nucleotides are TGCAGCGTTTCTTCTAGCGGGGCCAACACCGGGGAGCTGTTTTTT.

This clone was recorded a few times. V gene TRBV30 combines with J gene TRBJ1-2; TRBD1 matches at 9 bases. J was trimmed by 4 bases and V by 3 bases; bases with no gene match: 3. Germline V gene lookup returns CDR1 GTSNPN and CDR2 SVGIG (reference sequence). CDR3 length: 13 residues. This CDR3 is CAWRLTGGYGYTF. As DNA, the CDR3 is TGTGCCTGGAGATTGACAGGGGGCTATGGCTACACCTTC.

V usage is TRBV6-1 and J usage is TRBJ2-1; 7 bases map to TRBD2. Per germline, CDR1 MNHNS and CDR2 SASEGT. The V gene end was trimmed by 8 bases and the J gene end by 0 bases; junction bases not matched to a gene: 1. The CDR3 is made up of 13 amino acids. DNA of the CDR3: TGTGCCAGCGGCGGGAGCTCCTACAATGAGCAGTTCTTC. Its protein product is CASGGSSYNEQFF.

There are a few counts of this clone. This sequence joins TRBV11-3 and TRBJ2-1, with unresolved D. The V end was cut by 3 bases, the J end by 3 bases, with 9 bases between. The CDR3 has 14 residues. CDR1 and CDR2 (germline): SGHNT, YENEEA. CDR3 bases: TGTGCCAGCAGCTTCGGACCTGACTACAATGAGCAGTTCTTC. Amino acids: CASSFGPDYNEQFF.

For the CDR3, the DNA is TGTGCCAGCAGCGGACGGACAGGCCGACAGTTCTTC. Encoded protein: CASSGRTGRQFF. The chain combines TRBV5-6 with TRBJ2-1; 7 bases agree with TRBD1. The CDR3 covers 12 residues. Germline values: CDR1 SGHDT, CDR2 YYEEEE. The ends lost 4 bases at V and 13 bases at J; junction bases unmatched: 8.

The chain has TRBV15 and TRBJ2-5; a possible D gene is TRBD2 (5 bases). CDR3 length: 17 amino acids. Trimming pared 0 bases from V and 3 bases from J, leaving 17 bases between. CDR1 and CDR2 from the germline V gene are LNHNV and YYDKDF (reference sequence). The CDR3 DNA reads TGTGCCACCAGCAGAGATCGAGCCATGGCGAGGGAAGAGACCCAGTACTTC. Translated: CATSRDRAMAREETQYF.

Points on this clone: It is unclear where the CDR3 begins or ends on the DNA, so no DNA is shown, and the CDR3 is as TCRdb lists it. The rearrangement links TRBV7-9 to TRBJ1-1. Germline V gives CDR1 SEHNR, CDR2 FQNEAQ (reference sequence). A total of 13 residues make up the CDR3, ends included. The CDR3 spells CASSPSGRGPNFF.

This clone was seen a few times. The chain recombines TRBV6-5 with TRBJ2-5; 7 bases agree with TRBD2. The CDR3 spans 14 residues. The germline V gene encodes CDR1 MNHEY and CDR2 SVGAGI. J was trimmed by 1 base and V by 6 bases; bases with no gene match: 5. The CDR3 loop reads CASRPLAAQETQYF. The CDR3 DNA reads TGTGCCAGCAGGCCTCTAGCGGCCCAAGAGACCCAGTACTTC.

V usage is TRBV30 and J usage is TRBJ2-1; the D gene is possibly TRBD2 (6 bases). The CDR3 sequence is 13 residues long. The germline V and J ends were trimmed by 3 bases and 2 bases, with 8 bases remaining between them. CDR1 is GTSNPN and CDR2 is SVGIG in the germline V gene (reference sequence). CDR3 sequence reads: CAWRGGPYNEQFF. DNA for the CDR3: TGTGCCTGGAGGGGGGGACCCTACAATGAGCAGTTCTTC.

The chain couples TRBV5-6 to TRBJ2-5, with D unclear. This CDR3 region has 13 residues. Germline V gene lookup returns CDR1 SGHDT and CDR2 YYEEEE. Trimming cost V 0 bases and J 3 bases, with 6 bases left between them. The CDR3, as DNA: TGTGCCAGCAGCTTGGGGCTAGAAGAGACCCAGTACTTC. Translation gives CASSLGLEETQYF. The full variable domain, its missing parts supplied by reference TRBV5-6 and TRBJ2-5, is DAGVTQSPTHLIKTRGQQVTLRCSPKSGHDTVSWYQQALGQGPQFIFQYYEEEERQRGNFPDRFSGHQFPNYSSELNVNALLLGDSALYLCASSLGLEETQYFGPGTRLLVL.

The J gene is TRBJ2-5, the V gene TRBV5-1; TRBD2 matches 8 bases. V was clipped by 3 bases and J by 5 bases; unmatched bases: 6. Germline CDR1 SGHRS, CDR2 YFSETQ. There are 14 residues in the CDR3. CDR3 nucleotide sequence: TGCGCCAGCAGCTCGGGACTAGGGGGTGAGACCCAGTACTTC. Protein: CASSSGLGGETQYF.

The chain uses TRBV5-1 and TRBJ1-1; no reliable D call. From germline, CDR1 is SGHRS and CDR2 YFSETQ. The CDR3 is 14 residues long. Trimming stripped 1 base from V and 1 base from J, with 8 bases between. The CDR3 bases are TGCGCCAGCAGCTTGCAATCAGAGAACACTGAAGCTTTCTTT. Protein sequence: CASSLQSENTEAFF.

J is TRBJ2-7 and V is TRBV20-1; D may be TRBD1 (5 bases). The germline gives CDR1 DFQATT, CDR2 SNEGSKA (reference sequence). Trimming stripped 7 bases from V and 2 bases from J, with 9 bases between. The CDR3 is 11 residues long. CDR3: CSELTAYEQYV. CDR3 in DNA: TGCAGTGAGTTGACAGCCTACGAGCAGTACGTC.

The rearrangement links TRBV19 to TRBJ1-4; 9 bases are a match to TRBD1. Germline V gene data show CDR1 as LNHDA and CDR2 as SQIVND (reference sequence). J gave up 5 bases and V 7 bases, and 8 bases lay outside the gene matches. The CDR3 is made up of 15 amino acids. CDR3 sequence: CASTYPGQGNEKLFF. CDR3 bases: TGTGCCAGTACCTATCCGGGACAGGGCAATGAAAAACTGTTTTTT.

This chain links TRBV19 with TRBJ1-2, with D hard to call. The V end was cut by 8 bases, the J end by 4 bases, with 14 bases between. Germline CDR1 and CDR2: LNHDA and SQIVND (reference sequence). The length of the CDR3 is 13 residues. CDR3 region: CASRDIHLYGYTF. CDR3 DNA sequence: TGTGCCAGTCGGGATATCCACCTCTATGGCTACACCTTC.

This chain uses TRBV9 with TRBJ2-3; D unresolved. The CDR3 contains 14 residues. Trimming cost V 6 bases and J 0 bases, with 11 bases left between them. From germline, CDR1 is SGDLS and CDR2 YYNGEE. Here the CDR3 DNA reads TGTGCCAGCAACCAGCAGCCTAGCACAGATACGCAGTATTTT. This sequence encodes CASNQQPSTDTQYF. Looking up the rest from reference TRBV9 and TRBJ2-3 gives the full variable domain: DSGVTQTPKHLITATGQRVTLRCSPRSGDLSVYWYQQSLDQGLQFLIQYYNGEERAKGNILERFSAQQFPDLHSELNLSSLELGDSALYFCASNQQPSTDTQYFGPGTRLTVL.